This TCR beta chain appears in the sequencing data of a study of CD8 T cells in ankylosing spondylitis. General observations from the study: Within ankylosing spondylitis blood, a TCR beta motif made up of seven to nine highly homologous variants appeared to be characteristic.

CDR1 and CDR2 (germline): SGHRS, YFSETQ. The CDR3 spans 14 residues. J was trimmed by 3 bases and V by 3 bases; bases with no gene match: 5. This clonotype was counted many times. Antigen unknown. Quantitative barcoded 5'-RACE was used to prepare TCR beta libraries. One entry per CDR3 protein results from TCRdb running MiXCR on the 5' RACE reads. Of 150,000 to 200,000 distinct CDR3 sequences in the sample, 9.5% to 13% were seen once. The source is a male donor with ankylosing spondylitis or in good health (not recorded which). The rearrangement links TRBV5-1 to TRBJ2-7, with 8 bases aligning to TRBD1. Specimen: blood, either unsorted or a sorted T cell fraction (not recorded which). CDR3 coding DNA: TGCGCCAGCAGCTCAGGGGGCGCGGTCTACGAGCAGTACTTC. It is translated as CASSSGGAVYEQYF.